This T cell receptor (beta chain) was observed in a study of TIL therapy for anti-PD-1-resistant metastatic lung cancer. The overall study: Most patients had lung adenocarcinoma. Regarding the study as a whole: TIL clonotype persistence in blood showed no apparent association with response.

The CDR3 extends over 13 amino acids. Trimming stripped 0 bases from V and 1 base from J, with 2 bases between. Germline values: CDR1 SGHRS, CDR2 YFSETQ. Sequencing used immunoSEQ v3. Libraries were sequenced to approximately 2 million read pairs (survey) or roughly 4.5-6 million (deep). Clones were sequenced by immunoSEQ multiplex PCR, and TCRdb holds only the in-frame ones, with some missing. Of some 52,000 clones in the sample, 79% were seen once. This clone showed up just a few times. The antigen is not known. Specified time point: pre-treatment sample, taken before nivolumab and TIL therapy. The chain is built from TRBV5-1 and TRBJ1-5; no clear D. Sequences were derived from blood, sampled at baseline. The receptor was isolated from a woman aged 30 to 85 with non-small cell lung cancer. CDR3 nucleotides: TGCGCCAGCAGCTTGGCGAGCAATCAGCCCCAGCATTTT. It encodes CASSLASNQPQHF.